This T cell receptor (beta chain) originates from a study of monozygotic twins with inflammatory bowel disease. Notes on the study in general: For IBD patients, clonotypes shared with others were fewer than for healthy twins, especially with disease activity.

Across eight separate reactions for each sample, cDNA was made. TCRdb re-called the 5' RACE reads and gives one entry per CDR3 protein, without DNA. The data show about 160,000 distinct CDR3 sequences, and the top ten clones hold approximately 3%. The CDR3 runs to 15 residues. From germline, CDR1 is SGHTS and CDR2 YDEGEE. For this clonotype: Its antigen is unidentified.

Sequencing used blood. The receptor comes from a human donor with ulcerative colitis or Crohn's disease, or a healthy co-twin of an affected twin (not recorded which). The gene calls are TRBV5-8 and TRBJ2-3. This CDR3 is CASSLNTVSTDTQYF.